This T cell receptor beta chain originates from a study of blood T cell repertoires in COVID-19. Study overall: Collection of acute and convalescent COVID-19 samples took place in the United States, Italy and Spain.

The assay was immunoSEQ multiplex PCR, and TCRdb's table has in-frame clones only and misses some. The table has 150,000 to 200,000 clones, nearly 85% seen once; the top ten hold about 4.9%. CDR1 is LNHNV and CDR2 is YYDKDF in the germline V gene (reference sequence). The CDR3 is made up of 14 amino acids. V was cut by 0 bases and J by 4 bases, with 9 bases left in between. The J gene is TRBJ1-2, the V gene TRBV15, with D possibly being TRBD1 (6 bases). Sequencing input: peripheral blood. This sequence was found in a woman aged 30 to 39 with acute or convalescent COVID-19. DNA for the CDR3: TGTGCCACCAGCAGAGATCGGACAGCCTATGGCTACACCTTC. It encodes CATSRDRTAYGYTF.